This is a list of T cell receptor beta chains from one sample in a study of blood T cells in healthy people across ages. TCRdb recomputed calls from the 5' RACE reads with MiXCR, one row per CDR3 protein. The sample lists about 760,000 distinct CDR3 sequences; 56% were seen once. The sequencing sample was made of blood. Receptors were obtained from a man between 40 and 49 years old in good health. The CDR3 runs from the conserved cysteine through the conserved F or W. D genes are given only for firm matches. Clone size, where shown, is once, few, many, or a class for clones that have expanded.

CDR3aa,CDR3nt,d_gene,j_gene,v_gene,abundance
CSVGGGTTDTQYF,TGCAGCGTTGGCGGGGGGACCACAGATACGCAGTATTTT,TRBD2,TRBJ2-3,TRBV29-1,.
CASSLEVTGVYNEQFF,TGCGCCAGCAGCTTGGAGGTGACAGGGGTCTACAATGAGCAGTTCTTC,TRBD1,TRBJ2-1,TRBV5-1,.
CSVVYGTNEQFF,TGCAGCGTTGTCTACGGGACCAATGAGCAGTTCTTC,.,TRBJ2-1,TRBV29-1,few
CASSLLDGSNQPQHF,TGTGCCAGCAGTTTGCTCGACGGCAGCAATCAGCCCCAGCATTTT,.,TRBJ1-5,TRBV28,many
CASSLMARQGLSEKLFF,TGTGCCAGCAGCCTTATGGCCCGACAGGGTTTAAGTGAAAAACTGTTTTTT,TRBD1,TRBJ1-4,TRBV28,.
CASSLPPRLAGDYEQYF,TGTGCCAGCAGTTTACCCCCTCGACTAGCGGGGGACTACGAGCAGTACTTC,TRBD2,TRBJ2-7,TRBV28,.
CASSLGTGGNSYEQYF,TGTGCCAGCAGCTTAGGAACAGGGGGTAACTCCTACGAGCAGTACTTC,TRBD1,TRBJ2-7,TRBV7-2,many
CSARASAFDIQYF,TGCAGTGCTAGGGCCTCTGCTTTTGACATTCAGTACTTC,.,TRBJ2-4,TRBV20-1,.
CASSQQGNNSPLHF,TGTGCCAGCAGTCAACAGGGGAATAATTCACCCCTCCACTTT,TRBD1,TRBJ1-6,TRBV6-5,.
CSAPSPLRLAYNEQYF,TGCAGTGCCCCGAGCCCTCTGAGACTAGCCTACAATGAGCAGTACTTC,TRBD2,TRBJ2-7,TRBV20-1,.
CASSPGTSGSDEQYF,TGCGCCAGCAGCCCGGGGACTAGCGGGTCGGACGAGCAGTACTTC,TRBD2,TRBJ2-7,TRBV4-3,.
CASSQDWTGVWNEQFF,TGCGCCAGCAGCCAAGATTGGACAGGGGTATGGAATGAGCAGTTCTTC,TRBD1,TRBJ2-1,TRBV4-3,.
CSARDRTGGVAYEQYF,TGCAGTGCTAGAGATCGAACCGGGGGCGTCGCATACGAGCAGTACTTC,.,TRBJ2-7,TRBV20-1,.
CAISESAGATDEQFF,TGTGCCATCAGTGAGTCCGCGGGGGCGACGGATGAGCAGTTCTTC,.,TRBJ2-1,TRBV10-3,.
CASSQGEGLDTEAFF,TGCGCCAGCAGCCAGGGGGAGGGTTTGGACACTGAAGCTTTCTTT,.,TRBJ1-1,TRBV4-1,.
CANSQTSGSIAETQYF,TGTGCCAACAGCCAGACTAGCGGGAGTATTGCAGAGACCCAGTACTTC,TRBD2,TRBJ2-5,TRBV5-4,.
CASSQDSDRGEPYEQYF,TGCGCCAGCAGCCAAGATTCCGACAGGGGGGAACCCTACGAGCAGTACTTC,TRBD1,TRBJ2-7,TRBV4-3,few
CASSSTRFSYNEQFF,TGTGCCAGCAGCTCGACTAGATTCTCCTACAATGAGCAGTTCTTC,.,TRBJ2-1,TRBV28,.
CASSHGTGAEDTQYF,TGTGCTAGCAGCCACGGGACAGGGGCGGAAGATACGCAGTATTTT,TRBD1,TRBJ2-3,TRBV7-7,.
CSVEPATSGLYNEQFF,TGCAGCGTTGAACCAGCGACTAGCGGACTCTACAATGAGCAGTTCTTC,TRBD2,TRBJ2-1,TRBV29-1,.
CASSPRDRGWQETQYF,TGTGCCAGCAGCCCCAGGGACAGGGGATGGCAAGAGACCCAGTACTTC,TRBD1,TRBJ2-5,TRBV7-9,once
CASSARRSSIGYEQYF,TGTGCCAGCAGCGCTCGCCGAAGTAGCATCGGGTACGAGCAGTACTTC,.,TRBJ2-7,TRBV7-8,.
CASSLIRGHSNALNTEAFF,TGTGCCAGCAGTTTGATAAGGGGGCACTCCAATGCCCTGAACACTGAAGCTTTCTTT,TRBD1,TRBJ1-1,TRBV28,.
CASSLVFTVSQYF,TGTGCCAGCAGCTTAGTTTTCACAGTCTCGCAGTACTTC,.,TRBJ2-5,TRBV7-2,.
CASRRTRISSGELFF,TGTGCCAGCAGACGTACTAGGATCTCAAGCGGGGAGCTGTTTTTT,.,TRBJ2-2,TRBV7-9,.
CAISETGYYGYTF,TGTGCCATCAGCGAGACAGGGTACTATGGCTACACCTTC,TRBD1,TRBJ1-2,TRBV10-3,.
CASRPGQGDSYEQYF,TGTGCCAGCAGACCGGGACAGGGGGACTCCTACGAGCAGTACTTC,TRBD1,TRBJ2-7,TRBV6-6,.
CASSLSSSGIQYF,TGTGCCAGCAGTTTATCCAGCTCGGGCATTCAGTACTTC,.,TRBJ2-4,TRBV12-3/TRBV12-4,.
CASSVWSGGAYEQYF,TGTGCCAGCAGTGTATGGTCGGGGGGCGCTTACGAGCAGTACTTC,.,TRBJ2-7,TRBV28,.
CASPTSRRISTDTQYF,TGTGCCAGCCCCACGTCCCGACGGATTAGCACAGATACGCAGTATTTT,.,TRBJ2-3,TRBV6-4,.
CASRPDRGSNQPQHF,TGTGCCAGCAGACCTGACAGGGGGAGCAATCAGCCCCAGCATTTT,TRBD1,TRBJ1-5,TRBV12-3/TRBV12-4,.
CAISAASDGDTQYF,TGTGCCATCAGTGCAGCGAGTGACGGTGATACGCAGTATTTT,.,TRBJ2-3,TRBV10-3,.
CATSRDRTGLQETQYF,TGTGCCACCAGCAGAGACCGGACAGGGTTACAAGAGACCCAGTACTTC,TRBD1,TRBJ2-5,TRBV15,.
CASSARDRGYKAEAFF,TGTGCCAGCAGCGCCCGAGACAGGGGATATAAGGCTGAAGCTTTCTTT,TRBD1,TRBJ1-1,TRBV12-3/TRBV12-4,.
CSAETGVAPYEQYF,TGCAGCGCAGAGACAGGGGTTGCGCCCTACGAGCAGTACTTC,TRBD1,TRBJ2-7,TRBV29-1,.
CASSPGTSGRPLLAKNIQYF,TGTGCCAGCAGTCCCGGGACTAGCGGGAGGCCACTGTTAGCCAAAAACATTCAGTACTTC,TRBD2,TRBJ2-4,TRBV28,.
CASSLNPVGIETQYF,TGTGCCAGCAGCCTTAACCCCGTGGGAATAGAGACCCAGTACTTC,.,TRBJ2-5,TRBV7-2,.
CASSQDPSGVSYEQYF,TGCGCCAGCAGCCAGGACCCTAGCGGGGTATCCTACGAGCAGTACTTC,TRBD2,TRBJ2-7,TRBV4-1,medium-sized
CSARGDRPPSGRPLEQFF,TGCAGTGCTAGAGGGGACCGACCCCCTAGCGGGAGACCCCTTGAGCAGTTCTTC,TRBD2,TRBJ2-1,TRBV20-1,.
CSAHSGQGIYEQYF,TGCAGTGCACATTCGGGACAGGGAATTTACGAGCAGTACTTC,TRBD1,TRBJ2-7,TRBV20-1,.
CTSSRQEFYEQYF,TGTACCAGCAGTCGACAGGAGTTCTACGAGCAGTACTTC,.,TRBJ2-7,TRBV5-4,.
CASSYGRLVNQPQHF,TGTGCCAGTAGCTATGGCAGACTTGTTAATCAGCCCCAGCATTTT,.,TRBJ1-5,TRBV19,.
CASSFSTRETQYF,TGTGCCAGCAGCTTCTCAACCCGAGAGACCCAGTACTTC,.,TRBJ2-5,TRBV7-9,.
CASTPMGLGEQYF,TGTGCCAGCACCCCAATGGGGCTCGGCGAGCAGTACTTC,.,TRBJ2-7,TRBV28,.
CASSVQGSQQYF,TGTGCCAGCAGCGTACAGGGGAGTCAGCAGTATTTT,TRBD1,TRBJ2-3,TRBV14,few
CASSLGALGGRGYEQYF,TGTGCCAGCAGTTTGGGGGCCTTGGGGGGGAGGGGTTACGAGCAGTACTTC,.,TRBJ2-7,TRBV28,.